This T cell receptor beta chain was retrieved from a study of cytomegalovirus exposure and HLA in healthy donors. Study-wide results and limits: Upon later analysis, HLA-associated TCR beta chains proved more clonally expanded than other, equally common chains. The study designated 150 to 200 TCR beta chains cytomegalovirus-associated. Later on, an analysis showed TCR association rates differing by HLA locus, with DRB1 the most and HLA-C the fewest.

PCR employed 60 Vbeta and 13 Jbeta primers. Generated by immunoSEQ multiplex PCR, the TCRdb table keeps only in-frame clones and is missing some. The sample holds 130,000 or so clones, over 60% seen once. In the case of this clone: Its antigen is currently unknown.

The germline gives CDR1 MGHRA, CDR2 YSYEKL. V gave up 0 bases and J gave up 3 bases; unmatched junction bases: 9. The CDR3 has 17 residues. Sequencing was done on a sample of PBMCs. This chain uses TRBV4-1 with TRBJ2-3; TRBD2 agrees at 7 bases. The TCR sequence derives from a woman aged 40 to 50 in good health and CMV-seropositive. Here the CDR3 DNA reads TGCGCCAGCAGCCAAGAGGGTGCGCCCGGGGGGACAGATACGCAGTATTTT. Its protein product is CASSQEGAPGGTDTQYF.